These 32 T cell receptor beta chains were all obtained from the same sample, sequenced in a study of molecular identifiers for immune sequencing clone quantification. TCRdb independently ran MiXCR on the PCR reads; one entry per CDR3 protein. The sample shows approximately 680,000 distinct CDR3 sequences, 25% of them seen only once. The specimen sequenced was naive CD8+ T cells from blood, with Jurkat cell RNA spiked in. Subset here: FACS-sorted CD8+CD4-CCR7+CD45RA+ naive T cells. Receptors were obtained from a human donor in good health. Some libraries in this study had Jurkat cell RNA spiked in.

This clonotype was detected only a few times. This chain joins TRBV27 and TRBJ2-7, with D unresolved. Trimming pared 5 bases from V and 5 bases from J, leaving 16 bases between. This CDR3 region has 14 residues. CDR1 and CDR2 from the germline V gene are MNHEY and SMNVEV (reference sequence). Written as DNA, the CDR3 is TGTGCCAGCAGTCCACTCCCGATAGGGCACGAGCAGTACTTC. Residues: CASSPLPIGHEQYF.

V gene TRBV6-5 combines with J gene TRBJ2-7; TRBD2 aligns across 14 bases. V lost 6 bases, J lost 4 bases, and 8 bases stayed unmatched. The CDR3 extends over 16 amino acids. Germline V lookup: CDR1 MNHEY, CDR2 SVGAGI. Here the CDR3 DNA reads TGTGCCAGCAGCAAGGGACTAGCGGGAGCTACGTACGAGCAGTACTTC. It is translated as CASSKGLAGATYEQYF.

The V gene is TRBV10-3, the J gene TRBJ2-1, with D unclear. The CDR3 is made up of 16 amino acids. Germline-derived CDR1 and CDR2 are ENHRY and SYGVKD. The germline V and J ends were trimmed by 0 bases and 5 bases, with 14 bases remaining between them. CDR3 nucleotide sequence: TGTGCCATCAGTGAGTCGTTTGGTACTGCCCACAATGAGCAGTTCTTC. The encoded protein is CAISESFGTAHNEQFF.

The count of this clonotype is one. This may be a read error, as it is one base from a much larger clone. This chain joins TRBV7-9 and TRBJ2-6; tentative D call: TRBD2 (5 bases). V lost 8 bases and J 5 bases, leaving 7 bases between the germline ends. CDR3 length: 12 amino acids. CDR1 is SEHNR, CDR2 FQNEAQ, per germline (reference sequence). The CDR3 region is CASPDWANVLTF. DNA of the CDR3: TGTGCCAGCCCGGACTGGGCCAACGTCCTGACTTTC.

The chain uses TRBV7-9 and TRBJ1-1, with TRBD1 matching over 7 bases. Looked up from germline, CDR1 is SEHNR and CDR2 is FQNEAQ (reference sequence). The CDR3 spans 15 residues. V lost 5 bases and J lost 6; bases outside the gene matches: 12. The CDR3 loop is CASSMKPGQYSEAFF. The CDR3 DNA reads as TGTGCCAGCAGCATGAAACCGGGACAGTATTCTGAAGCTTTCTTT. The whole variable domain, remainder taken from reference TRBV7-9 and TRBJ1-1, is DTGVSQNPRHKITKRGQNVTFRCDPISEHNRLYWYRQTLGQGPEFLTYFQNEAQLEKSRLLSDRFSAERPKGSFSTLEIQRTEQGDSAMYLCASSMKPGQYSEAFFGQGTRLTVV.

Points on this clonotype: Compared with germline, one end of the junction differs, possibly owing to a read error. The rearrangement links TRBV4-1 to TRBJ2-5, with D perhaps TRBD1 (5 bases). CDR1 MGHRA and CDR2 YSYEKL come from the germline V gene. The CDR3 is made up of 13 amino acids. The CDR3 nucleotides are TGCGCCGGCAGCCAAGGCAGGGAAGAGGCCCAGTACTTC. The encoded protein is CAGSQGREEAQYF.

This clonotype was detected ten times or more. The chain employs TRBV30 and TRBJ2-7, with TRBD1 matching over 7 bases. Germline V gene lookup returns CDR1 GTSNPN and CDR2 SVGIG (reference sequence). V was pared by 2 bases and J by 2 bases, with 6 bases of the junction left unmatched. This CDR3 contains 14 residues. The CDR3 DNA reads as TGTGCCTGGAGTTTCGGGGACAGAGCCTACGAGCAGTACTTC. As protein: CAWSFGDRAYEQYF.

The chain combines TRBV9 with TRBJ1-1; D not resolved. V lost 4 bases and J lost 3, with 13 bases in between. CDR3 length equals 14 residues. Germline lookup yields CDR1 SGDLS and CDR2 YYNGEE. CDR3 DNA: TGTGCCAGCAGCCCCAACACTGGCGACACTGAAGCTTTCTTT. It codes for CASSPNTGDTEAFF.

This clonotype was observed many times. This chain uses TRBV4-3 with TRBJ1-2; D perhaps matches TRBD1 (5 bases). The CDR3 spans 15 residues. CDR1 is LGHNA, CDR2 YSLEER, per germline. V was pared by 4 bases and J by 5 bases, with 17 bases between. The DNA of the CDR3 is TGCGCCAGCAGCCCTGGGGCAGGGTTGAAGTATGGCTACACCTTC. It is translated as CASSPGAGLKYGYTF.

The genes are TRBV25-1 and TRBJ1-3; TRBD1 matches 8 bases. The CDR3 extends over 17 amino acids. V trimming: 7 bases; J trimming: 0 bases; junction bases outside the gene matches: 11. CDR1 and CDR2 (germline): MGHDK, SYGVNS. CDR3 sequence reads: CASIPPGRGHSGNTIYF. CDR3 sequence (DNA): TGTGCCAGCATTCCCCCGGGCAGGGGGCACTCTGGAAACACCATATATTTT.

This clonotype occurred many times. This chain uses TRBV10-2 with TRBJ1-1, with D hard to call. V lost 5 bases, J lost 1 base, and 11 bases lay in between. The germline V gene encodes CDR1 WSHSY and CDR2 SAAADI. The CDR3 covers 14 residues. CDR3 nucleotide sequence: TGCGCCAGCAGTAGGAAAGGCGCGAACACTGAAGCTTTCTTT. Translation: CASSRKGANTEAFF.

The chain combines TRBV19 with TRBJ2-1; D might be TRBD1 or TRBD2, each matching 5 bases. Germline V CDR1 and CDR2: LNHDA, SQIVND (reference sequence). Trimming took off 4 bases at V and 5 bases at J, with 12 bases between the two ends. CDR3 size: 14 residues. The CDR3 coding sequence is TGTGCCAGTAGTAACCGGGACCCCAACAATGAGCAGTTCTTC. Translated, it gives CASSNRDPNNEQFF. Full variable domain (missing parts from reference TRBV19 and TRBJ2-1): DGGITQSPKYLFRKEGQNVTLSCEQNLNHDAMYWYRQDPGQGLRLIYYSQIVNDFQKGDIAEGYSVSREKKESFPLTVTSAQKNPTAFYLCASSNRDPNNEQFFGPGTRLTVL.

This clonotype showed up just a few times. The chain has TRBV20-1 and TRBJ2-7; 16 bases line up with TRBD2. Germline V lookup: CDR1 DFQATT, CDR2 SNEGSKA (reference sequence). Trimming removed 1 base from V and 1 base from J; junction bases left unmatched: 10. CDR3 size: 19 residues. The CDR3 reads CSARVRGLAGGPLSYEQYF. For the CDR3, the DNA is TGCAGTGCTAGAGTCCGGGGACTAGCGGGAGGGCCTCTTTCCTACGAGCAGTACTTC.

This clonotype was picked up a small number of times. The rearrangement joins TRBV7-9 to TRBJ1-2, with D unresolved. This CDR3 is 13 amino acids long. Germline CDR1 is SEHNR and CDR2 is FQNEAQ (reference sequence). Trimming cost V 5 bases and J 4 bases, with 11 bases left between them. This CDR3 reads CASSPRTPYGYTF. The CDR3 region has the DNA TGTGCCAGCAGCCCACGGACCCCCTATGGCTACACCTTC.

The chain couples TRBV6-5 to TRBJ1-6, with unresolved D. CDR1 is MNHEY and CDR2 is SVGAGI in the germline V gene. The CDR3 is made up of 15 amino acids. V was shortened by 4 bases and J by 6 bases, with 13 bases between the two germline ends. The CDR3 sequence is CASSFGTVINSPLHF. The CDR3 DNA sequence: TGTGCCAGCAGTTTCGGAACAGTGATTAATTCACCCCTCCACTTT.

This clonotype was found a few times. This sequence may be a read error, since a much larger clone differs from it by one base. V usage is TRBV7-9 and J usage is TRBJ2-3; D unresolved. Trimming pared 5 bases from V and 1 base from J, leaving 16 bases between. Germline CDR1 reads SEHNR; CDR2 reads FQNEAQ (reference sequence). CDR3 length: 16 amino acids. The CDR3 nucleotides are TGTGCCAGCAGCCTCCCGACCGTCCAGGGCACAGATACGCAGTATTTT. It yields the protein CASSLPTVQGTDTQYF.

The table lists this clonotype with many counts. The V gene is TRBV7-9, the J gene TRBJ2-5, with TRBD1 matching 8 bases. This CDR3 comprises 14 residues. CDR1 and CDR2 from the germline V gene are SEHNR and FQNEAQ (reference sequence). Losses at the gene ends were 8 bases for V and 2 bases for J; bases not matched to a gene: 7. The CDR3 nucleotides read TGTGCCAGCTCGGGACAGGAGGAACAAGAGACCCAGTACTTC. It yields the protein CASSGQEEQETQYF.

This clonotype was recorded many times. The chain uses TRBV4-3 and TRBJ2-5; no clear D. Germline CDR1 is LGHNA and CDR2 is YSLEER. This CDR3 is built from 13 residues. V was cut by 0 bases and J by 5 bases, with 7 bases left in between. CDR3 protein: CASSQDRDETQYF. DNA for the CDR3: TGCGCCAGCAGCCAAGATCGTGACGAGACCCAGTACTTC.

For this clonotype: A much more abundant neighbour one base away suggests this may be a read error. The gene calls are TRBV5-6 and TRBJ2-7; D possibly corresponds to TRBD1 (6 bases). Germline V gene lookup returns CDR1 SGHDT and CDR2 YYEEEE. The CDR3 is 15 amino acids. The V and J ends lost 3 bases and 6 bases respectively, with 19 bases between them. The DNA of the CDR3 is TGTGCCAGCAGCTCGGCAGGGGCATTCCTGGGCGAGCAGTACTTC. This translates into CASSSAGAFLGEQYF.

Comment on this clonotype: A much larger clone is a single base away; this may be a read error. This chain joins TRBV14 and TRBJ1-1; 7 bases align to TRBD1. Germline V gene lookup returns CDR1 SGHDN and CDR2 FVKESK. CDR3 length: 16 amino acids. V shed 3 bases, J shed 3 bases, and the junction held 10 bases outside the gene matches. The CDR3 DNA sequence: TGTGCCAGCAGCCAGTTCACAGGGGCCCTGGACACTGAAGCTTTCTTT. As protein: CASSQFTGALDTEAFF.

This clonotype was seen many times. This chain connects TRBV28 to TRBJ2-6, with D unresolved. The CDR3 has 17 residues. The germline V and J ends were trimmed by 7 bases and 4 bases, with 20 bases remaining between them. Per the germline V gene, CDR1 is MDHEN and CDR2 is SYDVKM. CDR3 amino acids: CASTPLYSRVGANVLTF. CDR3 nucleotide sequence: TGTGCCAGCACCCCCTTGTACAGCCGTGTGGGGGCCAACGTCCTGACTTTC.

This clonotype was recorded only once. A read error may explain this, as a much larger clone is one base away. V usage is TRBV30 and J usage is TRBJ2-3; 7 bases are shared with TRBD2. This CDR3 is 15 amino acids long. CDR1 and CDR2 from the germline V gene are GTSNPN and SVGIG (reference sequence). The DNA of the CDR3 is TGTGCCTGGAGTGTAGGGGCGGGAGAGCCAGATACGCTGTATTTT. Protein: CAWSVGAGEPDTLYF.

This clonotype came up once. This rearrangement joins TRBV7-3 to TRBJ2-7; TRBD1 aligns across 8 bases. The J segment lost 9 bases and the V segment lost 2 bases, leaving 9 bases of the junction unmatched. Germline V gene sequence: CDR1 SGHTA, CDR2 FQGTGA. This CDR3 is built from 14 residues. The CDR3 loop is CASSLGRGRMGQYF. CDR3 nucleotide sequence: TGTGCCAGCAGCTTAGGCAGGGGGCGAATGGGGCAGTACTTC.

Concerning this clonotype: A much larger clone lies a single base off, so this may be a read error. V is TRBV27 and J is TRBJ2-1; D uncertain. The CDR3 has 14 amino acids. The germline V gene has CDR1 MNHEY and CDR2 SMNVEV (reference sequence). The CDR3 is CPSSLSWMSPEQFF. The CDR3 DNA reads TGTCCCAGCAGTTTATCCTGGATGTCCCCCGAGCAGTTCTTC.

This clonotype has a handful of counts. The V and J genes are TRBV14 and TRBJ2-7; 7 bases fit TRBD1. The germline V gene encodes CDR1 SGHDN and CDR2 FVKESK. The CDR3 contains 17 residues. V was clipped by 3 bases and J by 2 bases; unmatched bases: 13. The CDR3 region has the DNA TGTGCCAGCAGCCAGGGGACAGAAATAACCCCCGCCTACGAGCAGTACTTC. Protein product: CASSQGTEITPAYEQYF.

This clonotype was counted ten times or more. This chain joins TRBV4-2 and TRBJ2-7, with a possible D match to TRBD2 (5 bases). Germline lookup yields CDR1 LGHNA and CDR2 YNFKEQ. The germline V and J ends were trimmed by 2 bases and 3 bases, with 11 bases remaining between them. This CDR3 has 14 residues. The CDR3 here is CASSQSARDYEQYF. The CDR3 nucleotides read TGTGCCAGCAGCCAAAGCGCCCGGGACTACGAGCAGTACTTC.

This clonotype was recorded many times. CDR3 region: CASSAWQGQNIQYF. DNA of the CDR3: TGTGCCAGCAGTGCCTGGCAGGGTCAAAACATTCAGTACTTC. The chain links TRBV6-1 to TRBJ2-4; perhaps TRBD1 as D (5 bases). From germline, CDR1 is MNHNS and CDR2 SASEGT. V lost 4 bases, J lost 5 bases, and 12 bases lay in between. This CDR3 is built from 14 residues.

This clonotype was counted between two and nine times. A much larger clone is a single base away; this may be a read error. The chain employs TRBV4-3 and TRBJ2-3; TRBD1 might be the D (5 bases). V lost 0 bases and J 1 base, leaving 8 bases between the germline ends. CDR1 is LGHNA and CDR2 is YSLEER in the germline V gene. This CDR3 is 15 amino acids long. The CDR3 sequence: CASSQDRVGTDTQYF. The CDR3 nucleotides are TGCGCCAGCAGCCAAGACAGGGTAGGCACAGATACGCAGTATTTT.

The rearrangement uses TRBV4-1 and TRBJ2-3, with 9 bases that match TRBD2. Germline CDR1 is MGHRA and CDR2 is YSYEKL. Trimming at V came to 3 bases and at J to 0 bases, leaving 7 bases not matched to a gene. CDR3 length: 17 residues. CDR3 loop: CASSQLPGTSSTDTQYF. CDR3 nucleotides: TGCGCCAGCAGCCAGTTACCAGGGACTAGCAGCACAGATACGCAGTATTTT.

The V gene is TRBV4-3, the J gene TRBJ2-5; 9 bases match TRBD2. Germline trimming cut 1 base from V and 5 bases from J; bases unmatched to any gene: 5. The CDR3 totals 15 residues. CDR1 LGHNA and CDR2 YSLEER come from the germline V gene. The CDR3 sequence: CASSQGSAGGETQYF. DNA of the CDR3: TGCGCCAGCAGCCAAGGATCAGCGGGGGGTGAGACCCAGTACTTC.

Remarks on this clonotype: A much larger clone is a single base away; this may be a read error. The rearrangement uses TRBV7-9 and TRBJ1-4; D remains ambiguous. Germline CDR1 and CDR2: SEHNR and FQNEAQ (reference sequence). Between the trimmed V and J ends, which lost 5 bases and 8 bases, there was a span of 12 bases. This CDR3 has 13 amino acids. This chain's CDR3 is CASSHGLEEKLFF. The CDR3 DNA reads TGTGCCAGCAGCCACGGGTTGGAAGAAAAACTGTTTTTT.

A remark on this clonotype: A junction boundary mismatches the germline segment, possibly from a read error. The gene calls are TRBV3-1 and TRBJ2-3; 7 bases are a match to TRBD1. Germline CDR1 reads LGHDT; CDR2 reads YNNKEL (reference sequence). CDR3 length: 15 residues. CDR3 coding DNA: TGTGGCAGCAGCCCGACAGGGACCAACACAGATACGCAGTATTTT. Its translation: CGSSPTGTNTDTQYF.